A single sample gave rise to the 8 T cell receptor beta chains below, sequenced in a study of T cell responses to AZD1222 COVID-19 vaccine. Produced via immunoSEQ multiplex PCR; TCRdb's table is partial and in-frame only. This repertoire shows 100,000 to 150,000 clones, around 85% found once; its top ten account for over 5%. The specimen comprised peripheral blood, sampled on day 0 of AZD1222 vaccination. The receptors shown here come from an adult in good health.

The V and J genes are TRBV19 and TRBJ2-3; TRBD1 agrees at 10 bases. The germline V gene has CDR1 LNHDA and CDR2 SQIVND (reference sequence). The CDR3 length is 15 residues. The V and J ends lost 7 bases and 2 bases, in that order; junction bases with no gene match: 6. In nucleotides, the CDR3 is TGTGCCAGTAAGGACAGGGGGGCCATCACAGATACGCAGTATTTT. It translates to CASKDRGAITDTQYF. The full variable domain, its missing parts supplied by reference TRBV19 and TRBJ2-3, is DGGITQSPKYLFRKEGQNVTLSCEQNLNHDAMYWYRQDPGQGLRLIYYSQIVNDFQKGDIAEGYSVSREKKESFPLTVTSAQKNPTAFYLCASKDRGAITDTQYFGPGTRLTVL.

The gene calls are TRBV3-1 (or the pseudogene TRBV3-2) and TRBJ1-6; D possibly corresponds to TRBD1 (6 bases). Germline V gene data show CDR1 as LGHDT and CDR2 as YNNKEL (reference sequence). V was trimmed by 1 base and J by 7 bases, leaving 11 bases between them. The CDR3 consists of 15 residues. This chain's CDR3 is CASSQGRTVNSPLHF. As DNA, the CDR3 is TGTGCCAGCAGCCAAGGGAGGACAGTGAATTCACCCCTCCACTTT.

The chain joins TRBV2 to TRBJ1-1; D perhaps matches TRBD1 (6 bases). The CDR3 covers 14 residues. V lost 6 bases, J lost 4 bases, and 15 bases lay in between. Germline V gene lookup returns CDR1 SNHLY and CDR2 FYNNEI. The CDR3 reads CASSQAQGFTEAFF. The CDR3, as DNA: TGTGCCAGCAGCCAAGCTCAGGGGTTCACTGAAGCTTTCTTT.

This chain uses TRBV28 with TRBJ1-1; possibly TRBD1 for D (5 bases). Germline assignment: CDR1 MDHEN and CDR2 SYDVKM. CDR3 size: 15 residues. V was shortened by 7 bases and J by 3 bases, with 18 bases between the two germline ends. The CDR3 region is CASTQRLTGDTEAFF. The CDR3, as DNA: TGTGCCAGCACCCAGAGACTCACGGGGGACACTGAAGCTTTCTTT.

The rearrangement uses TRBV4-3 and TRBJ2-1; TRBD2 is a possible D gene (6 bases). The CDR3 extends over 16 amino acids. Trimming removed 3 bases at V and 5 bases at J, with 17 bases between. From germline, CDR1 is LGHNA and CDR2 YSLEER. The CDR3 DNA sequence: TGCGCCAGCAGCCAGACTTTAGCGGTGGAACACAATGAGCAGTTCTTC. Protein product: CASSQTLAVEHNEQFF.

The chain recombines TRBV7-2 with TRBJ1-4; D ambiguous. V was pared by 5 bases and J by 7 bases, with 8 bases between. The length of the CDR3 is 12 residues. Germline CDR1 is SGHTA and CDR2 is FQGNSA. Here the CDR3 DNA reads TGTGCCAGCAGCCGGACTTCTGAAAAACTGTTTTTT. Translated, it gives CASSRTSEKLFF.

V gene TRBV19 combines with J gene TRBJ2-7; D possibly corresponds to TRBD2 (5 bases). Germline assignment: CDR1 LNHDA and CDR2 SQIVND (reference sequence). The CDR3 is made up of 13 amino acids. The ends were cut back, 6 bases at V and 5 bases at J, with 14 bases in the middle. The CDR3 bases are TGTGCCAGTAGCGACCGGGGAATGGACGAGCAGTACTTC. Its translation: CASSDRGMDEQYF. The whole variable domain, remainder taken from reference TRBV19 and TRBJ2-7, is DGGITQSPKYLFRKEGQNVTLSCEQNLNHDAMYWYRQDPGQGLRLIYYSQIVNDFQKGDIAEGYSVSREKKESFPLTVTSAQKNPTAFYLCASSDRGMDEQYFGPGTRLTVT.

The CDR3 sequence: CASRTVSYEQYF. The CDR3 region has the DNA TGTGCCAGTAGGACAGTCTCCTACGAGCAGTACTTC. V is TRBV2 and J is TRBJ2-7; tentatively, D is TRBD1 (6 bases). V lost 9 bases, J lost 0 bases, and 9 bases lay in between. The V gene's germline CDR1 is SNHLY and CDR2 FYNNEI. This CDR3 contains 12 residues.